This T cell receptor beta chain is drawn from a study of radiation and T cells in renal cell carcinoma. Details on this clone: Its antigen is as yet unknown.

The study's findings and limits: From baseline, blood top tumor clonotypes peaked at 2 weeks post-radiation.

Libraries were prepared by immunoSEQ multiplex PCR; TCRdb keeps only in-frame clonotypes and omits some of them. The sample includes 150,000 or so clones, 88% of them seen just once. Germline assignment: CDR1 SNHLY and CDR2 FYNNEI. This CDR3 has 12 amino acids. V was cut by 7 bases and J by 8 bases, with 12 bases left in between. Documented time point: baseline pretreatment blood. Stated treatment: 15 Gy SBRT to primary tumor, nephrectomy 4 weeks later. Sample: blood, taken from a patient whose treatment included radiotherapy and nephrectomy. This chain connects TRBV2 to TRBJ2-1, with D possibly being TRBD2 (5 bases). The receptor comes from a woman aged 70-85 years with renal cell carcinoma. CDR3 bases: TGTGCCAGCACTATTAGCGTGGATGAGCAGTTCTTC. The encoded protein is CASTISVDEQFF.